The next 27 T cell receptor beta chains were all read from a single sample in a study of PD-1 blockade in mismatch repair-deficient tumors (dated by TCRdb to about 2017). The library was prepared using the immunoSEQ multiplex PCR assay. In its TCRdb copy, this immuneACCESS table keeps in-frame sequences only and misses some clones. Where compared with another copy, unresolved V genes explain less than half of these, and the others have no known cause. The sample yields 100,000 or so clones; over 75% were counted once. The top ten hold 6.3% of the sample. The sample in question was peripheral blood, obtained about 36 weeks after starting pembrolizumab. The receptor source for this set is an adult with mismatch repair-deficient cancer.

This clone came up a few times. CDR3 DNA: TGTGCCTGGAGTGTAGGGGTCCTGGGACAGAACACCGGGGAGCTGTTTTTT. Its translation is CAWSVGVLGQNTGELFF. The chain has TRBV30 and TRBJ2-2; perhaps TRBD1 as D (6 bases). The germline V gene encodes CDR1 GTSNPN and CDR2 SVGIG (reference sequence). The CDR3 runs 17 residues. Between the trimmed V and J ends, which lost 0 bases and 1 base, there was a span of 15 bases.

CDR3 amino acids: CASSLSAGGLGGYTF. The DNA for the CDR3 is TGCGCCAGCAGCTTGAGTGCAGGTGGATTGGGAGGCTACACCTTC. The chain is built from TRBV5-1 and TRBJ1-2; D gene unclear. Germline V gene data show CDR1 as SGHRS and CDR2 as YFSETQ. Between the trimmed V and J ends, which lost 1 base and 8 bases, there was a span of 18 bases. This CDR3 is built from 15 residues. Filled out from reference TRBV5-1 and TRBJ1-2, the complete variable domain reads KAGVTQTPRYLIKTRGQQVTLSCSPISGHRSVSWYQQTPGQGLQFLFEYFSETQRNKGNFPGRFSGRQFSNSRSEMNVSTLELGDSALYLCASSLSAGGLGGYTFGSGTRLTVV.

This chain uses TRBV27 with TRBJ1-1; tentative D call: TRBD1 (6 bases). Deletions cut 5 bases from V and 2 bases from J, with 18 bases between. From germline, CDR1 is MNHEY and CDR2 SMNVEV (reference sequence). This CDR3 is 16 amino acids long. Here the CDR3 reads CASSPTTGSRNTEAFF. The CDR3, as DNA: TGTGCCAGCAGTCCAACCACAGGGAGTAGAAACACTGAAGCTTTCTTT.

The chain joins TRBV6-5 to TRBJ1-2; D is undetermined. CDR1 and CDR2 (germline): MNHEY, SVGAGI. The V end was cut by 6 bases, the J end by 1 base, with 15 bases between. This CDR3 has 15 residues. The CDR3, as DNA: TGTGCCAGCAGCGGATGGACGGAGCTTAACTATGGCTACACCTTC. The encoded protein is CASSGWTELNYGYTF.

The rearrangement uses TRBV19 and TRBJ1-2; maybe TRBD1 (5 bases). The ends were cut back, 8 bases at V and 4 bases at J, with 11 bases in the middle. The germline gives CDR1 LNHDA, CDR2 SQIVND (reference sequence). The length of the CDR3 is 12 residues. The DNA of the CDR3 is TGTGCCAGTTGGGGGGACGGCTATGGCTACACCTTC. Translated: CASWGDGYGYTF.

V is TRBV2 and J is TRBJ1-1; possible D gene TRBD1, 5 bases. Deletions cut 4 bases from V and 0 bases from J, with 9 bases between. This CDR3 has 14 residues. Germline lookup yields CDR1 SNHLY and CDR2 FYNNEI. The CDR3: CASSATGMNTEAFF. CDR3 DNA: TGTGCCAGCAGTGCAACAGGAATGAACACTGAAGCTTTCTTT.

This clone has just a few counts. This chain connects TRBV9 to TRBJ1-3; 8 bases line up with TRBD1. The CDR3 is 13 amino acids. Per germline, CDR1 SGDLS and CDR2 YYNGEE. Trimming took 2 bases from V and 7 from J; bases not matched to a gene: 2. CDR3 protein: CASSVDRVNTIYF. The CDR3 DNA follows: TGTGCCAGCAGCGTGGACAGGGTTAACACCATATATTTT.

This clone showed up just a few times. This chain links TRBV2 with TRBJ2-1, with 8 bases matching TRBD1. The CDR3 has 17 residues. Trimming removed 5 bases from V and 5 bases from J; junction bases left unmatched: 14. The germline V gene has CDR1 SNHLY and CDR2 FYNNEI. Written as DNA, the CDR3 is TGTGCCAGCAGTCGAATCCCTGGACAGGGTAAACACAATGAGCAGTTCTTC. Translated, it gives CASSRIPGQGKHNEQFF.

The chain couples TRBV30 to TRBJ2-5, with 9 bases lining up with TRBD2. The CDR3 is 13 amino acids. Germline CDR1 GTSNPN, CDR2 SVGIG (reference sequence). Unmatched junction bases numbered 0, after V lost 1 base and J lost 3 bases. CDR3 region: CAWSGLAEETQYF. The CDR3 bases are TGTGCCTGGAGTGGACTAGCGGAAGAGACCCAGTACTTC.

This chain joins TRBV7-9 and TRBJ2-7; D may correspond to TRBD1 or TRBD2 (5 bases each). Trimming took 5 bases from V and 3 from J, leaving 11 bases between them. This CDR3 has 13 residues. CDR1 SEHNR and CDR2 FQNEAQ come from the germline V gene (reference sequence). The CDR3 DNA reads as TGTGCCAGCAGCCACCGGGACGGCTACGAGCAGTACTTC. It yields the protein CASSHRDGYEQYF.

The genes are TRBV28 and TRBJ1-1; 8 positions match TRBD1. The CDR3 is 13 residues long. Germline V gene data show CDR1 as MDHEN and CDR2 as SYDVKM. The V gene end was trimmed by 5 bases and the J gene end by 5 bases; junction bases not matched to a gene: 4. DNA of the CDR3: TGTGCCAGCAGTGCAGGGGGCAGGACTGAAGCTTTCTTT. Its translation is CASSAGGRTEAFF.

V and J are TRBV5-1 and TRBJ1-1; TRBD1 aligns across 7 bases. V gave up 0 bases and J gave up 7 bases; unmatched junction bases: 9. This CDR3 has 15 amino acids. Germline CDR1 and CDR2: SGHRS and YFSETQ. CDR3 nucleotide sequence: TGCGCCAGCAGCTTGGCGTCAGGGGGAAGATTTGAAGCTTTCTTT. As protein: CASSLASGGRFEAFF. The whole variable domain, remainder taken from reference TRBV5-1 and TRBJ1-1, is KAGVTQTPRYLIKTRGQQVTLSCSPISGHRSVSWYQQTPGQGLQFLFEYFSETQRNKGNFPGRFSGRQFSNSRSEMNVSTLELGDSALYLCASSLASGGRFEAFFGQGTRLTVV.

DNA for the CDR3: TGTGCCAGCAGCTTAAGGCGGGGGAACATCTACGAGCAGTACTTC. Translated: CASSLRRGNIYEQYF. This chain links TRBV11-2 with TRBJ2-7; 7 positions match TRBD2. With V trimmed by 2 bases and J by 3 bases, 7 bases remained unmatched. CDR1 and CDR2 from the germline V gene are SGHAT and FQNNGV. The CDR3 length is 15 residues.

As for this clone: At the DNA level, this CDR3 is encoded by other sequences in the same sample as well. Here the CDR3 reads CASSYGSNQPQHF. DNA of the CDR3: TGTGCCAGCAGTTACGGTAGCAATCAGCCCCAGCATTTT. The chain is built from TRBV6-5 and TRBJ1-5, with D hard to call. The germline CDR1 and CDR2 sequences are MNHEY and SVGAGI. V lost 2 bases and J 0 bases, leaving 2 bases between the germline ends. This CDR3 region has 13 residues.

The J gene is TRBJ1-5, the V gene TRBV12-1; the table calls TRBD1, which could not be checked here. TRBV12-1 is given as a pseudogene. The CDR3 sequence is 17 residues long. The chain's CDR3 is CASIPSRRGVSNQPQHF. The CDR3 region has the DNA TGTGCCAGCATCCCTAGCCGCAGGGGCGTTAGCAATCAGCCCCAGCATTTT.

This chain joins TRBV5-1 and TRBJ2-2; possibly TRBD2 for D (5 bases). The V end lost 0 bases, the J end lost 7 bases, and 13 bases lay between the germline ends. CDR3 length equals 15 residues. Per the germline V gene, CDR1 is SGHRS and CDR2 is YFSETQ. The CDR3 region has the DNA TGCGCCAGCAGCTTGGTAGAGGGTGGTGACGGGGAGCTGTTTTTT. It yields the protein CASSLVEGGDGELFF.

The genes are TRBV5-6 and TRBJ1-1; 8 nucleotides match TRBD1. The J segment lost 2 bases and the V segment lost 2 bases, leaving 8 bases of the junction unmatched. This CDR3 has 16 residues. Germline V gene data show CDR1 as SGHDT and CDR2 as YYEEEE. Here the CDR3 DNA reads TGTGCCAGCAGCTTAACTAGGACAGGGCCCAACACTGAAGCTTTCTTT. It yields the protein CASSLTRTGPNTEAFF.

The chain has TRBV29-1 and TRBJ2-7; the D gene is possibly TRBD1 (6 bases). This CDR3 is built from 15 residues. The germline V and J ends were trimmed by 4 bases and 0 bases, with 16 bases remaining between them. The germline V gene has CDR1 SQVTM and CDR2 ANQGSEA. CDR3 residues: CSVVYQGKDSYEQYF. Here the CDR3 DNA reads TGCAGCGTTGTTTATCAGGGGAAGGACTCCTACGAGCAGTACTTC.

The CDR3 DNA reads TGTGCCAGCGAATCAGCGACCACAGATACGCAGTATTTT. This sequence encodes CASESATTDTQYF. The V call is TRBV11-3, the J call TRBJ2-3; D not resolved. Between the trimmed V and J ends, which lost 8 bases and 2 bases, there was a span of 11 bases. This CDR3 contains 13 residues. The germline CDR1 and CDR2 sequences are SGHNT and YENEEA.

This clone was seen just once. The V and J genes are TRBV19 and TRBJ1-1; D might be TRBD1 (6 bases). The CDR3 is 17 amino acids. CDR1 is LNHDA and CDR2 is SQIVND in the germline V gene (reference sequence). The V end was cut by 1 base, the J end by 9 bases, with 24 bases between. For the CDR3, the DNA is TGTGCCAGTAGTATAGCCTTCTCCGGGACACCAGAGAAGCAAGCTTTCTTT. Translation: CASSIAFSGTPEKQAFF.

This clone has only one observation. The chain has TRBV11-2 and TRBJ2-3; D is undetermined. CDR1 SGHAT and CDR2 FQNNGV come from the germline V gene. Trimming cost V 9 bases and J 0 bases, with 13 bases left between them. The CDR3 has 14 amino acids. The CDR3 DNA follows: TGTGCCAGTACCGGTCCGGGCAGCACAGATACGCAGTATTTT. Translated: CASTGPGSTDTQYF.

This clone was seen only a few times. The rearrangement uses TRBV18 and TRBJ1-1; D unresolved. Germline CDR1 reads KGHSH; CDR2 reads LQKENI. The CDR3 spans 13 residues. Trimming took off 2 bases at V and 0 bases at J, with 4 bases between the two ends. This CDR3 reads CASSPFLNTEAFF. Here the CDR3 DNA reads TGTGCCAGCTCACCATTTCTGAACACTGAAGCTTTCTTT.

There are a few counts of this clone. The V gene is TRBV11-1, the J gene TRBJ1-1; a weak D match, TRBD1 (5 bases). The CDR3 extends over 11 amino acids. The V and J ends lost 4 bases and 10 bases respectively, with 10 bases between them. Germline V gene sequence: CDR1 SGHAT, CDR2 FQDESV (reference sequence). The CDR3 here is CASSSGLGAFF. As DNA, the CDR3 is TGTGCCAGCAGCTCAGGGCTGGGAGCTTTCTTT. The whole variable domain, filled in from reference TRBV11-1 and TRBJ1-1, reads EAEVAQSPRYKITEKSQAVAFWCDPISGHATLYWYRQILGQGPELLVQFQDESVVDDSQLPKDRFSAERLKGVDSTLKIQPAELGDSAMYLCASSSGLGAFFGQGTRLTVV.

V usage is TRBV4-3 and J usage is TRBJ2-3, with TRBD2 matching over 10 bases. V was clipped by 3 bases and J by 4 bases; unmatched bases: 7. This CDR3 has 16 residues. The germline gives CDR1 LGHNA, CDR2 YSLEER. In DNA form, the CDR3 reads TGCGCCAGCAGCCAGGGCGCTAGCGGGGGAGCAGATACGCAGTATTTT. Protein product: CASSQGASGGADTQYF.

The V and J genes are TRBV10-3 and TRBJ2-2; D tentatively fits TRBD1 or TRBD2 (7 bases each). CDR1 and CDR2 (germline): ENHRY, SYGVKD. The CDR3 runs to 16 residues. Trimming shortened V by 6 bases and J by 2 bases, and 16 bases separated the two germline ends. CDR3 sequence: CAIRGGGTVNTGELFF. The CDR3 region has the DNA TGTGCCATCAGGGGGGGAGGGACAGTAAACACCGGGGAGCTGTTTTTT.

The chain employs TRBV7-3 and TRBJ2-2, with D uncertain. V was cut by 5 bases and J by 6 bases, with 10 bases left in between. The germline V gene encodes CDR1 SGHTA and CDR2 FQGTGA. The CDR3 is 13 amino acids. CDR3 protein: CASSIGGAGELFF. The DNA for the CDR3 is TGTGCCAGCAGCATCGGTGGGGCCGGGGAGCTGTTTTTT. The complete variable domain, with remaining parts taken from reference TRBV7-3 and TRBJ2-2, reads GAGVSQTPSNKVTEKGKYVELRCDPISGHTALYWYRQSLGQGPEFLIYFQGTGAADDSGLPNDRFFAVRPEGSVSTLKIQRTERGDSAVYLCASSIGGAGELFFGEGSRLTVL.

This clone was picked up a small number of times. The chain carries TRBV9 and TRBJ2-1; 7 nucleotides agree with TRBD2. The germline V gene encodes CDR1 SGDLS and CDR2 YYNGEE. Trimming took 4 bases from V and 3 from J; bases not matched to a gene: 10. The CDR3 consists of 16 residues. Here the CDR3 reads CASSRTLADLYNEQFF. In DNA form, the CDR3 reads TGTGCCAGCAGCAGAACGCTAGCGGATCTCTACAATGAGCAGTTCTTC.